Described below is a single TCR beta chain sequence and its context. Its antigen specificity is not known. No per-base quality is available; no much larger clone lies one base away. These data come from a study of early T cells in non-severe SARS-CoV-2 infection (dated by TCRdb to the early 2020s). Background for the entire study: Because TCR sequencing relied on bulk RNA taken from unsorted whole blood, pairing of alpha and beta chains was not possible.

Set within a cohort of healthcare workers in London, UK, this nested case-control study involved weekly PCR testing of nasopharyngeal swabs along with blood sampling. Healthcare workers were recruited between 23 and 31 March 2020, during the week of the UK lockdown, and were followed weekly for up to roughly 16 weeks. Trimming accounts for 2 bases at V and 5 bases at J, while the number of junction bases matched to no gene is 9. CDR1 SGHAT and CDR2 FQNNGV were looked up in the germline V gene. There are 17 amino acids in the CDR3, from cysteine to phenylalanine inclusive. Only the CDR3 portion is preserved as DNA: 51 bases, with reading frame beginning at the first base. Preparation of the library involved 5' RACE. The data were produced on a NextSeq 500. In the TCR library protocol, unique molecular identifiers were attached to individual cDNA molecules to correct for PCR bias and sequencing error. Both TCR alpha and beta chains were sequenced, and tight co-correlation was observed between alpha and beta sequence abundances in each sample. For the original study's pipeline: Decombinator V4 was used to perform V gene, J gene and CDR3 annotation of TCR sequences. TCRs were defined as expanded if a significant change between any two time points was detected under a Poisson model with p below 0.0001. Abundances of TCRs were expressed as counts per million after normalisation to the total number of TCRs sequenced in each sample. TRAV1-2 paired with TRAJ12, TRAJ20 or TRAJ33 defined MAIT TCRs, while TRAV10 paired with TRAJ18 defined iNKT TCRs. VDJdb, accessed 1 November 2021, was searched for CMV, EBV and SARS-CoV-2 annotated TCRs, excluding TCRs annotated for multiple antigens. TCRdb trimmed public reads at Q25 via fastp, called clones via MiXCR and kept in-frame beta chains. Every entry covers one CDR3 protein and lists the most common genes and DNA from its rows. These V and J calls derive from TCRdb rather than the authors' analysis. The sample records tens of thousands of distinct CDR3 sequences, less than 5.5% of which are singletons. The ten largest make up under 8% of the sample.

Broad study findings and their caveats: VDJdb matching was skewed toward anti-spike CD8 responses, so virus-specific expansions were likely underestimated and private and CD4 specificities were missed.

This TCR derives from an adult who was a healthcare worker with PCR-confirmed SARS-CoV-2 infection or an uninfected control (not recorded which). This specimen consisted of whole blood, obtained at baseline. The chain uses TRBV11-2 and TRBJ2-7; TRBD2 fits 13 bases in the junction. The CDR3 protein sequence reads: CASSLRLAGGVVDEQYF. The DNA sequence is TGTGCCAGCAGCTTAAGACTAGCGGGAGGTGTCGTGGACGAGCAGTACTTC.